This T cell receptor beta chain is drawn from a study of cytomegalovirus exposure and HLA in healthy donors. Trimming took 8 bases from V and 11 from J; bases not matched to a gene: 11. This CDR3 contains 12 residues. Germline V gene sequence: CDR1 LNHDA, CDR2 SQIVND (reference sequence). Findings and limits, study-wide: Most subjects' HLA-A and HLA-B alleles were reportedly predicted from TCR beta sequences. Highly shared variants forming one cluster were likely a sequencing artifact.

The PCR was carried out with 60 Vbeta primers and 13 Jbeta primers. Using immunoSEQ multiplex PCR, the repertoire was profiled, and TCRdb retains in-frame clones only, with some absent. The sample lists roughly 170,000 clones; around 80% were seen once. Note on this clone: Its target is unknown.

This chain joins TRBV19 and TRBJ1-1; TRBD1 aligns across 7 bases. The clonotype was recovered from a girl aged 2 to 9 in good health and CMV-seropositive. Sequences were obtained from PBMCs. The CDR3 protein is CASLQYDRAAFF. The CDR3, as DNA: TGTGCCAGTCTCCAATATGACAGGGCTGCTTTCTTT.